The entry that follows covers one TCR beta chain sequence. Its antigen remains unknown. It was with 60 Vbeta and 13 Jbeta primers that the PCR ran. TCRdb keeps only in-frame clones here, not all; method: immunoSEQ multiplex PCR. The sample yields about 89,000 clones, roughly three quarters seen once. The V gene's germline CDR1 is MNHEY and CDR2 SMNVEV (reference sequence). This CDR3 is built from 17 residues. Trimming stripped 6 bases from V and 0 bases from J, with 20 bases between. The data stem from a study of cytomegalovirus exposure and HLA in healthy donors. Study-wide results and caveats: Certain indistinguishable V segments, among them TRBV6-2 and TRBV6-3, were excluded. Reports credit the classifier with highly specific, highly sensitive diagnosis of cytomegalovirus status. In presence/absence analyses, roughly uniform sequencing depth across donors was assumed.

The TCR comes from a male donor in good health and CMV-seronegative. V usage is TRBV27 and J usage is TRBJ2-5, with D possibly TRBD1 on 6 matching bases. Sequenced material: PBMCs. DNA of the CDR3: TGTGCCAGCAGAGCCTCCTCGACAGGCCTGTACCAAGAGACCCAGTACTTC. It specifies CASRASSTGLYQETQYF.